This T cell receptor beta chain is drawn from a study of blood T cell repertoires in COVID-19. The assay was immunoSEQ multiplex PCR, and TCRdb's table has in-frame clones only and misses some. This table holds roughly 250,000 clones, about 85% found once. The trim removed 5 bases at V and 0 bases at J, leaving 7 bases unmatched. CDR1 is LNHNV and CDR2 is YYDKDF in the germline V gene (reference sequence). CDR3 length equals 16 residues. The sequence came from a woman aged 50 to 60 who had recovered from COVID-19. The sample was PBMCs or T cells enriched from blood (not recorded which). The chain links TRBV15 to TRBJ2-7; 10 bases align to TRBD2. CDR3 sequence (DNA): TGTGCCACCAGCGGGCGGTCTAGCGGGAGCTCCTACGAGCAGTACTTC. Translated: CATSGRSSGSSYEQYF.